Given below is one T cell receptor (beta chain) in context. The data derive from a study of blood T cell repertoires in COVID-19. Study as a whole: There were acute and convalescent COVID-19 samples, and they came from the United States, Italy and Spain. Sample material is recorded as cDNA or gDNA derived from T cells, B-cell-depleted T cells, or PBMCs.

The CDR3 has 14 amino acids. Germline values: CDR1 SGHKS, CDR2 YYEKEE (reference sequence). The V and J ends lost 5 bases and 11 bases, in that order; junction bases with no gene match: 13. In the source study's methods: Estimation of nucleated cell counts was performed using reference gene primer amplification. Profiling relied on immunoSEQ multiplex PCR, and the TCRdb table lists in-frame clones only, not all of them. The V and J calls and the clone size are those of that table, but D and trimming were determined from the DNA. The table includes 65,000 to 70,000 clones, around 80% detected once. This chain joins TRBV5-5 and TRBJ1-1; TRBD1 agrees at 9 bases. This clonotype originated in a human donor in a cohort sampled during active COVID-19. The sample comprised peripheral blood. CDR3 region: CASSRRDRESWAFF. CDR3 bases: TGTGCCAGCAGTCGCCGGGACAGGGAATCGTGGGCTTTCTTT. Filled out from reference TRBV5-5 and TRBJ1-1, the complete variable domain reads DAGVTQSPTHLIKTRGQQVTLRCSPISGHKSVSWYQQVLGQGPQFIFQYYEKEERGRGNFPDRFSARQFPNYSSELNVNALLLGDSALYLCASSRRDRESWAFFGQGTRLTVV.